This T cell receptor beta chain was observed in a study of T cells in Graves' hyperthyroidism and ophthalmopathy (dated by TCRdb to the late 2010s). In the study overall: Peripheral blood was sampled at the time of initial diagnosis, prior to any treatment. According to the paper, TCR Vbeta CDR3 sequencing was carried out on about 140 peripheral blood samples, which came from under 50 ophthalmopathy, under 85 hyperthyroidism and about 17 progressor patients. To identify distinguishing TCR V-J signatures, a discovery cohort of around 98 patients was used, comprising 43 with Graves' ophthalmopathy and 57 with stable Graves' hyperthyroidism. The 90 to 100 discovery patients were randomly split 7:3 into training and test sets. Thyroid tissue and blood T-cell repertoires from six or seven Graves' hyperthyroidism patients were also compared in the study. Once sampling was done, hyperthyroidism patients were given methimazole at a starting dose of 30 mg daily, whereas ophthalmopathy patients were given high-dose intravenous methylprednisolone. Prospective prediction of ophthalmopathy was tested in an independent validation cohort of under 20 hyperthyroidism patients and some 17 patients who later progressed to ophthalmopathy. Beyond this particular receptor, the publication reports: Ophthalmopathy was separated from stable hyperthyroidism by a 13 V-J signature model, with approximately 89% sensitivity and about 81% specificity obtained in cross-validation and 80%/75% obtained in testing. No statistical method was used to fix the sample size in advance, and group allocation was not hidden from the investigators. In validation, the model predicted progression to ophthalmopathy with just under 71% sensitivity and about 73% specificity, a median of 6.5 months before onset. Most expanded thyroid clonotypes (frequency above 0.001) were also found in blood, which suggests that blood repertoires may mirror thyroid immune responses.

Many counts were recorded for this clonotype. There is no known antigen for this receptor. The input lacks base qualities; no much larger clone sits a single base away. CDR1 and CDR2, looked up from the germline V gene (reference sequence), are DFQATT and SNEGSKA. Ends trimmed: V by 0 bases, J by 5 bases; bases unmatched to a gene: 11. The CDR3 covers 16 residues, taking in both the cysteine and the phenylalanine. This entry keeps only the CDR3 DNA: 48 bases, framed from base 1. Ophthalmopathy patients had moderately to severely active disease, Clinical Activity Score of at least 3, NOSPECS grade of at least 4, and duration under 3 months. Patients with uncontrolled infections, other autoimmune diseases, pregnancy or lactation were excluded. Diagnoses were established on the basis of clinical symptoms, serum thyroxine and TRAb, thyroid ultrasound, and orbital computed tomography. PBMCs were separated from approximately 9.9 ml of fresh peripheral blood using Ficoll-Paque density gradient centrifugation. Total RNA was extracted using Trizol reagent, and RNA quality was assessed on an Agilent 2100 Bioanalyzer.

The TCR beta CDR3 regions were amplified from RNA transcripts. For the first round of RT-PCR on the TCR CDR3, the HTBI primer set was used together with the Qiagen OneStep RT-PCR kit. The libraries were constructed in a second round of multiplex PCR and then size-selected and purified. Libraries were sequenced paired-end with 100 bp reads on an Illumina HiSeq2000. The study's own analysis went as follows. SOAPnuke was used to process the raw data, throwing out any read that contained adapters or uncalled bases, had a mean Phred below 15, or lacked an exact constant-primer or identifier match. High-quality paired reads were merged using COPE v1.2.5, and each unique nucleotide sequence was defined as a clonotype. MiTCR v1.1 was used to align clonotypes to the IMGT TRBV, TRBD and TRBJ reference segments. The analysis was restricted to V-J combinations with a frequency above 0.0001, which together covered around 99% of the repertoires. The TCS score was defined as the ratio of F50 (clonal expansion) to E x V (chaos), calculated using BLOSUM62-based TCRdist between CDR3 peptides within each V-J. Welch's t-statistics and random forest reduced fewer than 550 V-J features to about 12, which were used in a naive Bayes classifier (R e1071). Through fastp at Q25 and MiXCR, TCRdb rebuilt clones from the public reads, retaining in-frame beta chains. All rows with the same CDR3 protein become a single entry with the most common DNA and genes. The V and J calls here are based on TCRdb, not the publication. The sample includes about 640,000 distinct CDR3 sequences, with about 15% observed a single time. The ten largest make up 9.5% to 15% of the sample.

The sequence came from a woman aged 45-65 years with Graves' ophthalmopathy. The sequenced sample was blood. The chain employs TRBV20-1 and TRBJ2-7; 9 bases in between match TRBD2. Here the CDR3 is given as CSARDRWLAGSNEQYF. In nucleotides, the sequence is TGCAGTGCTAGAGATAGATGGCTAGCGGGATCCAACGAGCAGTACTTC.